This TCR beta chain was sequenced in a study of blood T cells in healthy people across ages. General study points: Significant beta diversity loss was already apparent by age approximately 42, declining roughly linearly. CMV infection status of these donors was not known.

Regarding this clonotype: Its antigen is as yet unknown.

Trimming took 4 bases from V and 8 from J, leaving 9 bases between them. The CDR3 totals 12 residues. Germline-derived CDR1 and CDR2 are SNHLY and FYNNEI. Primed by a sample-barcoded 5' primer and a J-beta primer mix, a second PCR proceeded for about 6 to 12 cycles. TCRdb ran MiXCR on the 5' RACE reads and lists one entry per CDR3 protein. The profile covers some 1.5 million distinct CDR3 sequences, with roughly 28% appearing a single time and roughly 8.2% taken by the ten largest. The material sequenced was blood. The V gene is TRBV2, the J gene TRBJ2-1; D tentatively fits TRBD1 or TRBD2 (6 bases each). The receptor's source is a young woman in good health. In DNA form, the CDR3 reads TGTGCCAGCAGTGCGGAGGGGGATGAGCAGTTCTTC. Encoded protein: CASSAEGDEQFF.